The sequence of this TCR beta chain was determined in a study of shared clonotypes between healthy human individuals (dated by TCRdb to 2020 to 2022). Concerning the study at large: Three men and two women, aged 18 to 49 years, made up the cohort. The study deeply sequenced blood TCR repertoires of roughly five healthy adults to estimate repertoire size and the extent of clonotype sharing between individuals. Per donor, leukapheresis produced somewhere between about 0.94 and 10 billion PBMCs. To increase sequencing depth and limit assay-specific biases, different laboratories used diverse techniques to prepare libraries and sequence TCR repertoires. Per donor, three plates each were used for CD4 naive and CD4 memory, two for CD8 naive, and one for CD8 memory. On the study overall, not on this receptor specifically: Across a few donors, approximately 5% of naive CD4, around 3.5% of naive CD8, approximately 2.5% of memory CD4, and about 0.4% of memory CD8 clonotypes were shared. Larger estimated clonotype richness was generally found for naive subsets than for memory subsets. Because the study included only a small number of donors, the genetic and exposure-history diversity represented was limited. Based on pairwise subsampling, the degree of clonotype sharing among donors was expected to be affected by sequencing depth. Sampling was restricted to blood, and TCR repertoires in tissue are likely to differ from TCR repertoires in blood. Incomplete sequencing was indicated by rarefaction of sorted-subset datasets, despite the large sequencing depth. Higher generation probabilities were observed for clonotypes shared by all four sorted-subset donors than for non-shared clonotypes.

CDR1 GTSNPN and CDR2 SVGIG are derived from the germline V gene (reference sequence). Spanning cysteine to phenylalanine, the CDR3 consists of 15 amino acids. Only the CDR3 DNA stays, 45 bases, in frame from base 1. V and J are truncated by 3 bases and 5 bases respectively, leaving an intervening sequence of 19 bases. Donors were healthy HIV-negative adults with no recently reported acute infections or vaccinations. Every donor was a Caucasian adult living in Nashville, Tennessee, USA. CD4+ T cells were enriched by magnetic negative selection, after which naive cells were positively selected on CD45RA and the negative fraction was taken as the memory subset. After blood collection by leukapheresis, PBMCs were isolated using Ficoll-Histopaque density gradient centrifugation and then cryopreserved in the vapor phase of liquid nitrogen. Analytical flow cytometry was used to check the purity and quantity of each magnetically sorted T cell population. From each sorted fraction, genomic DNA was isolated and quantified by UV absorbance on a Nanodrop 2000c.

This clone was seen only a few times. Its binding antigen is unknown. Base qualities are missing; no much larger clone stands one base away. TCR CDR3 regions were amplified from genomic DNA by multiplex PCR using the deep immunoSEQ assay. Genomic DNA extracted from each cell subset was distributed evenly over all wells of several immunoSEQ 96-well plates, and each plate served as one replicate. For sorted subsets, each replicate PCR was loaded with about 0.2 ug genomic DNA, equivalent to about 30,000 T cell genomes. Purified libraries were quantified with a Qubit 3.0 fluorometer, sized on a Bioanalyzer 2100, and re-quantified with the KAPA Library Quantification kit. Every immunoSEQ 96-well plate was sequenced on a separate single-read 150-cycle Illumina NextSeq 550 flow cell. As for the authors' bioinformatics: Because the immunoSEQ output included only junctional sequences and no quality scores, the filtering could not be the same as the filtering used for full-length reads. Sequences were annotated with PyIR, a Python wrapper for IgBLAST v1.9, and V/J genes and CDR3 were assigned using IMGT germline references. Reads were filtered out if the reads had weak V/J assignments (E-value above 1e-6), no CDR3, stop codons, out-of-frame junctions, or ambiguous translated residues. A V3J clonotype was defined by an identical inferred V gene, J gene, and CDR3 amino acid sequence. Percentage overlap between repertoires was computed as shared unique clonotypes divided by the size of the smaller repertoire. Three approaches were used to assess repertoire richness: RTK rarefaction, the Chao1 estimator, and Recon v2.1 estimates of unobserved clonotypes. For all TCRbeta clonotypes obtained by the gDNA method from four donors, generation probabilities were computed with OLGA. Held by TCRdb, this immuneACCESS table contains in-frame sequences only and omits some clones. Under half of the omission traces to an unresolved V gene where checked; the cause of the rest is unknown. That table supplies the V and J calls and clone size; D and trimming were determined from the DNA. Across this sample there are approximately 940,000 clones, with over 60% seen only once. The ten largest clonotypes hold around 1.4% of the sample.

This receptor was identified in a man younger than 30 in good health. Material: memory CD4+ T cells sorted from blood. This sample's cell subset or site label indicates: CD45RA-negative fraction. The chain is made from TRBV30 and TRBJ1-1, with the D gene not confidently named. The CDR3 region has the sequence CAWRTHTPRGTEAFF. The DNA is TGTGCCTGGAGAACACACACCCCAAGAGGAACTGAAGCTTTCTTT.